This T cell receptor (beta chain) was identified in a study of T cells in Graves' hyperthyroidism and ophthalmopathy. General observations from the study: Blood held most thyroid clonotypes expanded above 0.001 frequency. Ophthalmopathy was predicted by the model a median of about 6.7 months ahead of onset.

Germline V gives CDR1 SGDLS, CDR2 YYNGEE. The CDR3 covers 13 residues. Unmatched junction bases numbered 8, after V lost 8 bases and J lost 5 bases. TCR beta CDR3 regions were amplified from RNA transcripts. Researchers ran a first-round RT-PCR on the TCR CDR3 using the HTBI primer set. TCRdb fed the multiplex PCR reads into MiXCR, producing one record per CDR3 protein. Of 700,000 or so distinct CDR3 sequences in the sample, about 15% were seen once. With a duration under 2 months, the hyperthyroidism was newly diagnosed in patients aged 18 to 65. Clinicians diagnosed patients from clinical symptoms, serum thyroxine and TRAb, thyroid ultrasound and orbital computed tomography. Notes on this clonotype: The antigen is undetermined.

Input material: blood. The chain is built from TRBV9 and TRBJ2-7; 9 nucleotides agree with TRBD1. The clonotype originates from a man aged 18 to 29 with Graves' hyperthyroidism. The chain's CDR3 is CASSGTGSHEQYF. DNA for the CDR3: TGTGCCAGTTCCGGGACAGGGTCTCACGAGCAGTACTTC.